The rows below give T cell receptor beta chains drawn from one sample of a study of cytomegalovirus exposure and HLA in healthy donors. Measured with immunoSEQ multiplex PCR; TCRdb has only the in-frame clones, and not every one. The profile shows approximately 140,000 clones, roughly 80% of them singletons. The specimen was PBMCs. The origin of the receptors is a girl under 10 years old in good health and CMV-seronegative. The CDR3 runs from the conserved cysteine through the conserved F or W. The D gene is left open where the match is weak. Size is stated for part of the rows, as once, few or many counts, or as a class when the clone is expanded.

j_gene,d_gene,abundance,v_gene,CDR3nt,CDR3aa
TRBJ2-1,TRBD2,NA,TRBV5-8,TGTGCCAGCAGCCCCGGGGGACTAGCGGGAAACAATGAGCAGTTCTTC,CASSPGGLAGNNEQFF
TRBJ2-7,TRBD1,NA,TRBV25-1,TGTGCCAGCAGTGAACAACCCGGGACAGGGGAAGGTGGCGAGCAGTACTTC,CASSEQPGTGEGGEQYF
TRBJ2-7,NA,once,TRBV5-1,TGCGCCAGCAGCTTGCTAGGGGGACACTCCTACGAGCAGTACTTC,CASSLLGGHSYEQYF
TRBJ1-1,NA,NA,TRBV2,TGTGCCAGCAGCCCTGGGGCAGAAAAGAACACTGAAGCTTTCTTT,CASSPGAEKNTEAFF
TRBJ1-5,TRBD1,NA,TRBV19,TGTGCCAGTAGTATAGCTACCCGGACAGGGGACCAGCCCCAGCATTTT,CASSIATRTGDQPQHF
TRBJ1-1,NA,NA,TRBV4-2,TGTGCCAGCAGCCAAGATGGGGCACCCTCAAACACTGAAGCTTTCTTT,CASSQDGAPSNTEAFF
TRBJ1-1,NA,NA,TRBV23-1,TGCGCCAGCAGTCAATCGCAGGGGCGTGAGACTGAAGCTTTCTTT,CASSQSQGRETEAFF
TRBJ1-1,NA,NA,TRBV7-3,TGTGCCAGCAGCTTAACCAGTACCAGGAACACTGAAGCTTTCTTT,CASSLTSTRNTEAFF
TRBJ1-1,TRBD1,once,TRBV19,TGTGCCAGTAGTATCCTCGACAGGGCAAAGTGGACTGAAGCTTTCTTT,CASSILDRAKWTEAFF
TRBJ1-5,NA,once,TRBV19,TGTGCCAGTAGGGGGGGAGGCAATCAGCCCCAGCATTTT,CASRGGGNQPQHF
TRBJ1-5,NA,NA,TRBV28,TGTGCCATCGTGGACAGACTCGAAGGGCCCCAGCATTTT,CAIVDRLEGPQHF
TRBJ1-2,NA,NA,TRBV28,TGTGCCAGCAGGACCCTGGACAGCCGGAACTATGGCTACACCTTC,CASRTLDSRNYGYTF
TRBJ2-5,TRBD1,once,TRBV9,TGTGCCAGCAGCGTAGGTCCCCGCCCGGGACAGGGTTTAGGGACCCAGTACTTC,CASSVGPRPGQGLGTQYF
TRBJ1-6,NA,NA,TRBV7-3,TGTGCCAGCAGCTTGGACAGCTCCTATAATTCACCCCTCCACTTT,CASSLDSSYNSPLHF
TRBJ2-2,TRBD1,NA,TRBV18,TGTGCCAGCTCAGCGGGACAGGGGGACACCGGGGAGCTGTTTTTT,CASSAGQGDTGELFF
TRBJ2-1,TRBD2,NA,TRBV9,TGTGCCAGCAGCGTAGAAAGCGGGAGGGCCCTCAGCTCCTACAATGAGCAGTTCTTC,CASSVESGRALSSYNEQFF
TRBJ1-5,NA,NA,TRBV6-1,TGTGCCAGCAGTGAAGCCCCCCCCGGACAGTCTTATCAGCCCCAGCATTTT,CASSEAPPGQSYQPQHF
TRBJ2-1,TRBD2,NA,TRBV5-1,TGCGCCAGCAGCTTGACCCCCGGGACTAGTATCAATGAGCAGTTCTTC,CASSLTPGTSINEQFF
TRBJ2-5,NA,NA,TRBV4-3,TGCGCCAGCAGCCAAGATCTGGAGATTCAAGAGACCCAGTACTTC,CASSQDLEIQETQYF
TRBJ2-7,NA,NA,TRBV25-1,TGTGCCAGCAGTGAAAGGGGGGGGCGCATTTACGAGCAGTACTTC,CASSERGGRIYEQYF
TRBJ2-7,NA,NA,TRBV28,TGTGCCAGCAGTTTAGGTGTCATACTCCATAAACGAAGCGAGCAGTACTTC,CASSLGVILHKRSEQYF
TRBJ2-3,TRBD1,many,TRBV6-4,TGTGCCAGCAGTGACACTGGACAGGGAATGGATACGCAGTATTTT,CASSDTGQGMDTQYF
TRBJ1-2,NA,NA,TRBV7-2,TGTGCCAGCAGCTTCGGGGGGAGGGACTATGGCTACACCTTC,CASSFGGRDYGYTF
TRBJ1-4,TRBD1,NA,TRBV15,TGTGCCACCAGCAGTACAGGGGGACGAGAAAAACTGTTTTTT,CATSSTGGREKLFF
TRBJ1-1,NA,few,TRBV2,TGTGCCAGCAGTGTAGCAACGGCTGAAGCTTTCTTT,CASSVATAEAFF
TRBJ1-3,NA,NA,TRBV6-5,TGTGCCAGCCTGGGGCGGGACTCTGGAAACACCATATATTTT,CASLGRDSGNTIYF
TRBJ2-1,TRBD2,NA,TRBV13,TGTGCCAGCAGCCCACGCCCGGATAGCGGGATGGACAATGAGCAGTTCTTC,CASSPRPDSGMDNEQFF
TRBJ1-1,NA,NA,TRBV6-5,TGTGCCAGCAGTTACCTCCAGGGTAGTGGAGCTTTCTTT,CASSYLQGSGAFF
TRBJ1-5,TRBD1,NA,TRBV30,TGTGCCTGGAGAGCACCCGGGACAGGGGGCAATCAGCCCCAGCATTTT,CAWRAPGTGGNQPQHF
TRBJ2-1,NA,NA,TRBV30,TGTGCCTTTGGGGCGGGGGCGCATGAGCAGTTCTTC,CAFGAGAHEQFF
TRBJ1-6,NA,NA,TRBV6-1,TGTGCCAGCAGGGAACAGGGCTCCTATAATTCACCCCTCCACTTT,CASREQGSYNSPLHF
TRBJ2-7,TRBD1,NA,TRBV7-3,TGTGCCAGCAGCTTAGGGGACAGGGGGCAATTGTACTTC,CASSLGDRGQLYF
TRBJ1-2,TRBD1,NA,TRBV5-1,TGCGCCAGCAGCCCGGGACAGATTTTTAACTATGGCTACACCTTC,CASSPGQIFNYGYTF
TRBJ1-5,TRBD1,NA,TRBV27,TGTGCCAGCAGAGACGGGACAGATAGCAATCAGCCCCAGCATTTT,CASRDGTDSNQPQHF
TRBJ1-1,NA,NA,TRBV29-1,TGCAGCTCAAGAGAGGGTGAAGCTTTCTTT,CSSREGEAFF
TRBJ2-3,TRBD2,once,TRBV7-9,TGTGCCAGCAGCTTTGGTCTAACGGGAGGGCCATCAGATACGCAGTATTTT,CASSFGLTGGPSDTQYF
TRBJ1-2,TRBD1,NA,TRBV19,TGTGCCAGTAGTATCTCGGGACAGGGCTATGGCTACACCTTC,CASSISGQGYGYTF